The sequence of this T cell receptor (beta chain) was determined in a study of blood T cell repertoires in COVID-19. About the study: Material from acute and convalescent COVID-19 was sourced from the United States, Italy and Spain. Sources were T cells, B-cell-depleted T cells, or PBMCs; the material itself was cDNA or gDNA.

The germline V gene encodes CDR1 SQVTM and CDR2 ANQGSEA. V lost 6 bases and J 0 bases, leaving 12 bases between the germline ends. The CDR3 loop spans 14 amino acids. Study processing details: Amplification from reference gene primers served as the basis for estimated nucleated cell counts. The data were produced by immunoSEQ multiplex PCR, yet TCRdb's version contains in-frame clones alone and is incomplete. Clonal size and the V and J genes are those of that table, whereas D and trimming came from the DNA. The data contain 75,000 to 100,000 clones, over 70% of them seen just once; the ten biggest clones take up about 11%.

This receptor was identified in a woman older than 75 with acute or convalescent COVID-19. Sequenced material: peripheral blood. The V and J genes are TRBV29-1 and TRBJ1-3; D gene unclear. Here the CDR3 DNA reads TGCAGCGTCGAAACTACAAACTCTGGAAACACCATATATTTT. Its translation is CSVETTNSGNTIYF. The variable domain in full, completed from reference TRBV29-1 and TRBJ1-3, reads SAVISQKPSRDICQRGTSLTIQCQVDSQVTMMFWYRQQPGQSLTLIATANQGSEATYESGFVIDKFPISRPNLTFSTLTVSNMSPEDSSIYLCSVETTNSGNTIYFGEGSWLTVV.